This T cell receptor beta chain is drawn from a study of beta chain features in type 1 diabetes. Study information: Age and gender were similar between patients and healthy donors, as were cell yields. Overall study results and limits: In every one of the four CD4+ subsets, TCRB CDR3s were moderately but significantly shorter in Type 1 diabetes patients. The analysis here could not establish whether HLA type shapes TCRB rearrangement.

Reverse transcription of all isolated RNA meant that expressed TCRB transcripts were sequenced. Clones were sequenced by immunoSEQ multiplex PCR, and TCRdb holds only the in-frame ones, with some missing. The top ten clones hold about 0.015% of a sample with about 300,000 clones, less than 15% of them seen once. V gave up 5 bases and J gave up 6 bases; unmatched junction bases: 13. The CDR3 has 18 amino acids. Germline assignment: CDR1 SGHAT and CDR2 FQNNGV. The sample holds a few counts of this clone. The antigen is undetermined. The chain has TRBV11-2 and TRBJ2-2; 12 bases line up with TRBD2. The sequenced material came from naive CD4+ T cells from blood. The TCR originated in a woman under 30 with type 1 diabetes. The CDR3 nucleotides read TGTGCCAGCAGCCCGAGACTAGCGGGAGAGGCGGGTTCCGGGGAGCTGTTTTTT. It specifies CASSPRLAGEAGSGELFF.